This T cell receptor (beta chain) was identified during a study of glioma-infiltrating T cells after dendritic cell vaccination. There are 16 residues in the CDR3. V was cut by 1 base and J by 0 bases, with 10 bases left in between. CDR1 and CDR2 (germline): SEHNR, FQNEAQ (reference sequence). Sequencing used immunoSEQ multiplex PCR; TCRdb keeps in-frame clones, though not all of them. Of some 70,000 clones in the sample, approximately 81% were seen once. The material was blood, obtained before dendritic cell vaccination. This receptor was identified in a human donor with glioblastoma. The V gene is TRBV7-9, the J gene TRBJ1-5, with D possibly TRBD1 on 6 matching bases. The CDR3 region has the DNA TGTGCCAGCAGCTTAGTTCTGACAGGTAGCAATCAGCCCCAGCATTTT. Protein: CASSLVLTGSNQPQHF.